Detailed here is one T cell receptor beta chain. Its specificity is not known. Sequencing was performed with immunoSEQ multiplex PCR; in TCRdb, only in-frame clones are kept and a portion is missing. The sample lists millions of clones; around 95% were seen once. This sample was included in a study of shared clonotypes between healthy human individuals. Study at large: Donors had three CD4 naive, three CD4 memory, two CD8 naive and one CD8 memory plate apiece. Study-level results: Non-shared clonotypes showed lower generation probabilities than clonotypes common to all four donors.

CDR3 length: 16 residues. Germline lookup yields CDR1 MGHRA and CDR2 YSYEKL. Unmatched junction bases numbered 5, after V lost 1 base and J lost 1 base. This TCR was recovered from a man aged 18 to 29 in good health. The J gene is TRBJ2-5, the V gene TRBV4-1; TRBD1 matches at 8 bases. What was sequenced was naive CD4+ T cells sorted from blood. Documented subset: CD45RA+ positively selected. The CDR3 DNA sequence: TGCGCCAGCAGCCAAGGGGTCGGACAGGGCCAAGAGACCCAGTACTTC. Protein product: CASSQGVGQGQETQYF.